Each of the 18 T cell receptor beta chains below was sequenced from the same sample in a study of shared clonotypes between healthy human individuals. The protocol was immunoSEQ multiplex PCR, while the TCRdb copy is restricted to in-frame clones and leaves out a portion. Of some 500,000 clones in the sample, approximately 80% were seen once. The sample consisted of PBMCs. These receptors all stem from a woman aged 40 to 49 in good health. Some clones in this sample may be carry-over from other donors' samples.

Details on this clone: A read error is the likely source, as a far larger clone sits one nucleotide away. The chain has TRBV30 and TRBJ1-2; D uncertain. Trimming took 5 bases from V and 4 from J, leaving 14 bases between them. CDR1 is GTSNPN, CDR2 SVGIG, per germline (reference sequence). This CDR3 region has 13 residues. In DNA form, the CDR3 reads TGTGCCTGGGCCCGAGAGGGCCTCTATGGCTACACCTTC. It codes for CAWAREGLYGYTF.

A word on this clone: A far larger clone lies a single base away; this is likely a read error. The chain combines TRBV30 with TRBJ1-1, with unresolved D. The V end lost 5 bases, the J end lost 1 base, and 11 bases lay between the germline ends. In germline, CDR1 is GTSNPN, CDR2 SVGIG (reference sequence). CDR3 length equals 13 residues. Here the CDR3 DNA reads TGTGCCTGGGACCATAATGAGAACACTGAAGCTTTCTTT. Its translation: CAWDHNENTEAFF.

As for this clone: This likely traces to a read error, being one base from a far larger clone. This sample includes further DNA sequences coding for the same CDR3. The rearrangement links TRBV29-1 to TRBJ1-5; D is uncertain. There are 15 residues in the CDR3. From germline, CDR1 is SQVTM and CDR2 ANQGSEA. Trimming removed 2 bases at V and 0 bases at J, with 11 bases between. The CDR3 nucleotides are TGCAGCGTTGAATGCGGTAGCCATAGCAATCAGCCCCAGCATTTT. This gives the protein CSVECGSHSNQPQHF. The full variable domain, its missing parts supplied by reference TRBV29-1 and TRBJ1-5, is SAVISQKPSRDICQRGTSLTIQCQVDSQVTMMFWYRQQPGQSLTLIATANQGSEATYESGFVIDKFPISRPNLTFSTLTVSNMSPEDSSIYLCSVECGSHSNQPQHFGDGTRLSIL.

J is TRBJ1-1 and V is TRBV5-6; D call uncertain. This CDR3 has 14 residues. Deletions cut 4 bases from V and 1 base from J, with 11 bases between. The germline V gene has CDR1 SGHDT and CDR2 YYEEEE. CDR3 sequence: CASSMDSPNTEAFF. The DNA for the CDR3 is TGTGCCAGCAGCATGGACTCACCGAACACTGAAGCTTTCTTT.

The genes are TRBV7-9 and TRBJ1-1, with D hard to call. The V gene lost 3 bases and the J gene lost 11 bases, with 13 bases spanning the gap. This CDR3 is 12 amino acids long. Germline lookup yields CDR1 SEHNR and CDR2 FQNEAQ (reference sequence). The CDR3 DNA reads TGTGCCAGCAGCTTCGGGGAGGCCAGGGCTTTCTTT. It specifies CASSFGEARAFF.

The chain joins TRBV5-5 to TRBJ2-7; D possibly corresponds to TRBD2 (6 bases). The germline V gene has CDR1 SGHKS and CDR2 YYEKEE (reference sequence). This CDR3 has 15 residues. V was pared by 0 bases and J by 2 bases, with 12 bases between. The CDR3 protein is CASSLVNGSPYEQYF. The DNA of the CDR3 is TGTGCCAGCAGCTTGGTTAACGGGAGCCCCTACGAGCAGTACTTC.

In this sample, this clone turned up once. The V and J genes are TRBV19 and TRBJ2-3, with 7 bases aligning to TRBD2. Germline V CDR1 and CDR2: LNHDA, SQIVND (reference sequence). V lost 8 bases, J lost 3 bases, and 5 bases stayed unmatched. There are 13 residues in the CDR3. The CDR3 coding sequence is TGTGCCAGTGGGGGGGTAACGACAGATACGCAGTATTTT. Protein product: CASGGVTTDTQYF.

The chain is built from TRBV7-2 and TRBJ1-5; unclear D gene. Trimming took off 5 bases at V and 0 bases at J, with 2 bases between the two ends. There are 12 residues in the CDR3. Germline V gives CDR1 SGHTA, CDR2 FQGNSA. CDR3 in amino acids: CASSDSNQPQHF. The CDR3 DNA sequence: TGTGCCAGCAGCGATAGCAATCAGCCCCAGCATTTT.

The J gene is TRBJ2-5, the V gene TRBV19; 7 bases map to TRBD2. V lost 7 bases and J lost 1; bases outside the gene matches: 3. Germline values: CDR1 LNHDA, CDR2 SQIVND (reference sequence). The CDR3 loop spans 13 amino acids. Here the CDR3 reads CASTERGQETQYF. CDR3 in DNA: TGTGCCAGTACGGAGCGGGGCCAAGAGACCCAGTACTTC.

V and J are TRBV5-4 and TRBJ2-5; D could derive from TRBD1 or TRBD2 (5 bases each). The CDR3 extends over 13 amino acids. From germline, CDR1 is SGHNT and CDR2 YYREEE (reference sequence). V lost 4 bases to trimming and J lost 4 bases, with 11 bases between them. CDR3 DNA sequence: TGTGCCAGCAGCCGGGACGAGGGAGAGACCCAGTACTTC. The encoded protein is CASSRDEGETQYF. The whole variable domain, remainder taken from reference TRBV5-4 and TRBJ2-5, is ETGVTQSPTHLIKTRGQQVTLRCSSQSGHNTVSWYQQALGQGPQFIFQYYREEENGRGNFPPRFSGLQFPNYSSELNVNALELDDSALYLCASSRDEGETQYFGPGTRLLVL.

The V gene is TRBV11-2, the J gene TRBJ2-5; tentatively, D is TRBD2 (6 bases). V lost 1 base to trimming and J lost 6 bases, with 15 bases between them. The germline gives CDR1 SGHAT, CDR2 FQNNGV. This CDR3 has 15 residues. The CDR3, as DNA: TGTGCCAGCAGCTTAGCGGGACTGCTTACGAAGACCCAGTACTTC. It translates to CASSLAGLLTKTQYF. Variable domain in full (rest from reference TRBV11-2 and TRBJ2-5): EAGVAQSPRYKIIEKRQSVAFWCNPISGHATLYWYQQILGQGPKLLIQFQNNGVVDDSQLPKDRFSAERLKGVDSTLKIQPAKLEDSAVYLCASSLAGLLTKTQYFGPGTRLLVL.

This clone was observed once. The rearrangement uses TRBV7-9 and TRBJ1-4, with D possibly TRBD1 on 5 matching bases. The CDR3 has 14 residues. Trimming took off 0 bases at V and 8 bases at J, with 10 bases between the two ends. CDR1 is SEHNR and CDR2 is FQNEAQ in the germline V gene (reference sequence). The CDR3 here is CASSLAGTGEKLFF. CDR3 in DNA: TGTGCCAGCAGCTTAGCGGGGACGGGCGAAAAACTGTTTTTT.

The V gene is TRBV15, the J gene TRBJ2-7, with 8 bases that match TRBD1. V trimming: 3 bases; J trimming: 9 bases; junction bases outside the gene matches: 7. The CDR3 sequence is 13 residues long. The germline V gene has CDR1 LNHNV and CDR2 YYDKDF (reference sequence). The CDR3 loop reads CATSSAGGRGQYF. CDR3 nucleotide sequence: TGTGCCACCAGCAGCGCAGGGGGCCGAGGGCAGTACTTC.

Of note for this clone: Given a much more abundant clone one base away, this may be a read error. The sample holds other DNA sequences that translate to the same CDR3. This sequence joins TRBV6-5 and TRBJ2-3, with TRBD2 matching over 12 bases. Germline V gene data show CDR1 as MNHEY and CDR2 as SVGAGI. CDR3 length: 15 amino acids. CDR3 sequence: CASMWTSGMTDTQYF. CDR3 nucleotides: TGTGCCAGCATGTGGACTAGCGGGATGACAGATACGCAGTATTTC.

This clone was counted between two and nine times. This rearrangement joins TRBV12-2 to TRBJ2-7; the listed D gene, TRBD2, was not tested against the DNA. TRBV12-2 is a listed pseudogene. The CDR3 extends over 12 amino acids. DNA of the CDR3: TGTGCAAGTCGCTTAGGAGGCTACGAGCAGTACTTC. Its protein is CASRLGGYEQYF.

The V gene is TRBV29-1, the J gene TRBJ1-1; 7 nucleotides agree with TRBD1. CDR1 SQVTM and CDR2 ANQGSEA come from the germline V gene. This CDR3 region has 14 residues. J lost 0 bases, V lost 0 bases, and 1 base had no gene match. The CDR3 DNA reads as TGCAGCGTTGAAGAGACAGGGCTGAACACTGAAGCTTTCTTT. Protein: CSVEETGLNTEAFF.

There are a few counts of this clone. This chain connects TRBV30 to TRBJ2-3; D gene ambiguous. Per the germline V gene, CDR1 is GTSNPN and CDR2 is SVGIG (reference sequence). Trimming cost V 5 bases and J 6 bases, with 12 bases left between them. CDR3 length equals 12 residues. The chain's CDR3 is CAWGVVSDTQYF. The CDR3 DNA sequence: TGTGCCTGGGGAGTAGTGTCCGATACGCAGTATTTT.

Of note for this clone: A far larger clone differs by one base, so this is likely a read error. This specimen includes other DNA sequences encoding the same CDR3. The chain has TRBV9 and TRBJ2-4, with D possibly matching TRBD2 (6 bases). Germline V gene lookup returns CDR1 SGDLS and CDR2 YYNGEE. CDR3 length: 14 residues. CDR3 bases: TGTGCCAGCAGCGTAGATGCAGGGAGGAACATCCAGTACTTC. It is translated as CASSVDAGRNIQYF.